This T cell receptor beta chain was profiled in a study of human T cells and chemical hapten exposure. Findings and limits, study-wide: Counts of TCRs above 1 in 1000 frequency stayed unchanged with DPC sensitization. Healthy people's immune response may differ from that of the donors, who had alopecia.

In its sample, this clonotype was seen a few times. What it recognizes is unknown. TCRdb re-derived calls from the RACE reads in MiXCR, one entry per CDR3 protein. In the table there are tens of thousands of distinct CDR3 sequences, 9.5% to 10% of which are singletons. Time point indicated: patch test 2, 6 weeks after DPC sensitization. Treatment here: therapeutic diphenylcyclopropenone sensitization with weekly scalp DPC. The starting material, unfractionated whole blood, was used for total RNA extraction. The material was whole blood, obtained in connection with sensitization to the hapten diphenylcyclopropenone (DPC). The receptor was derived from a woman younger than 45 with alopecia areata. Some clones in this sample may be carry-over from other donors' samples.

The CDR3 sequence: CASSFASSYEQYF. In DNA, the CDR3 is TGTGCCAGCAGTTTTGCTTCGTCCTACGAGCAGTACTTC. The chain employs TRBV12-3 or TRBV12-4 and TRBJ2-7; D uncertain. Trimming removed 3 bases at V and 1 base at J, with 7 bases between. The CDR3 consists of 13 residues.